Here is one TCR beta chain with its context. Its target is not known. Original handling: Without quality scores, immunoSEQ junctional reads could not be filtered like full-length reads. Assay: immunoSEQ multiplex PCR; the TCRdb copy retains only in-frame clones and omits some. The DNA was the basis for D and trimming; V, J and clone size are from that table. The sample records about 2.4 million clones, roughly 93% being singletons. With 6 bases clipped from V and 2 bases from J, the junction kept 5 bases outside the gene matches. The germline gives CDR1 MNHNS, CDR2 SASEGT. The CDR3 extends over 14 amino acids. This specimen belongs to a study of shared clonotypes between healthy human individuals. Study-level results: Expectations were that clonotype sharing among donors would be affected by sequencing depth. In general, naive subsets displayed greater estimated richness than memory subsets did.

From CD4+ cells came CD45RA+ naive and CD45RA-negative memory subsets. The receptor was derived from a young man in good health. Some clones in this sample may be carry-over from other donors' samples. V gene TRBV6-1 combines with J gene TRBJ2-3; TRBD2 matches at 7 bases. The sample consisted of naive CD4+ T cells from PBMCs. Regarding subset: CD45RA+ positively selected. In DNA, the CDR3 is TGTGCCAGCAGACGGGAGCGGGACACAGATACGCAGTATTTT. Translation gives CASRRERDTDTQYF.